The source of this T cell receptor (beta chain) is a study of blood T cell repertoires in COVID-19. As for the study in general: Acute-phase and convalescent COVID-19 samples originated in the United States, Italy and Spain. Sample material is recorded as cDNA or gDNA derived from T cells, B-cell-depleted T cells, or PBMCs.

As regards this clone: At the DNA level, this CDR3 is encoded by other sequences in the same sample as well.

Under the authors' procedure: Estimates of nucleated cell counts were drawn from the amplification of reference gene primers. Profiled with immunoSEQ multiplex PCR; TCRdb holds only in-frame clones, not every one. V, J and clone size are those of that table, while D and trimming were read from the DNA. Of approximately 150,000 clones in the sample, about 90% were seen once. The CDR3 has 15 amino acids. Trimming removed 0 bases from V and 7 bases from J; junction bases left unmatched: 2. The V gene's germline CDR1 is SGDLS and CDR2 YYNGEE. Input material: peripheral blood. The receptor was isolated from a woman aged 70 to 79 with acute or convalescent COVID-19. The chain has TRBV9 and TRBJ1-6; the match to TRBD1 covers 9 bases. CDR3 residues: CASSVEGQGNSPLHF. The CDR3 coding sequence is TGTGCCAGCAGCGTAGAGGGACAGGGAAATTCACCCCTCCACTTT.